A selection of T cell receptor beta chains follows, all from one sample in a study of human T cells and chemical hapten exposure. A single record per CDR3 protein comes from TCRdb applying MiXCR to the RACE reads. The sample gives roughly 100,000 distinct CDR3 sequences, about 8.6% of which show up once; about 3% is in the top ten. The sequenced sample was whole blood. The receptor set was obtained from a female donor in good health. Some clones in this sample may be carry-over from other donors' samples. CDR3s include the opening cysteine and the closing phenylalanine or tryptophan. A D gene is named only where the DNA matches it firmly. Size is stated for part of the rows, as once, few or many counts, or as a class when the clone is expanded.

V,size,D,J,CDR3,DNA
TRBV6-5,many,NA,TRBJ2-7,CASSYRVRGYEQYF,TGTGCCAGCAGTTATAGGGTCAGGGGCTACGAGCAGTACTTC
TRBV28,many,NA,TRBJ2-3,CASSWGQGTDTQYF,TGTGCCAGCAGTTGGGGGCAGGGGACAGATACGCAGTATTTT
TRBV5-6,many,TRBD2,TRBJ2-3,CASTHQAGDTDTQYF,TGTGCCAGCACCCACCAAGCGGGAGATACAGATACGCAGTATTTT
TRBV27,few,NA,TRBJ2-3,CASSLLRPTSTDTQYF,TGTGCCAGCAGTTTATTACGCCCTACTAGCACAGATACGCAGTATTTT
TRBV14,many,NA,TRBJ2-5,CASSQEVWGTAQETQYF,TGTGCCAGCAGCCAAGAGGTCTGGGGGACTGCCCAAGAGACCCAGTACTTC
TRBV2,many,NA,TRBJ1-6,CASMREYNSPLHF,TGTGCCAGCATGCGGGAGTATAATTCACCCCTCCACTTT
TRBV28,NA,TRBD1,TRBJ1-1,CASRLPGQGRTEAFF,TGTGCCAGCAGATTACCGGGACAGGGGCGGACTGAAGCTTTCTTT
TRBV3-1,few,NA,TRBJ2-4,CASSQDDAGTQYF,TGTGCCAGCAGCCAAGATGACGCGGGAACCCAGTACTTC
TRBV20-1,many,NA,TRBJ1-5,CSAVTYSNQPQHF,TGCAGTGCCGTCACATATAGCAATCAGCCCCAGCATTTT
TRBV5-1,few,NA,TRBJ2-1,CASVLDSSSYNEQFF,TGCGCCAGCGTTCTGGACTCGAGCTCCTACAATGAGCAGTTCTTC
TRBV28,many,TRBD2,TRBJ2-7,CASSPGWRTSGTETGEQYF,TGTGCCAGCAGTCCAGGCTGGAGAACTAGCGGGACGGAAACGGGTGAGCAGTACTTC
TRBV2,NA,NA,TRBJ2-5,CASSRDGAQETQYF,TGTGCCAGCAGTAGGGACGGCGCCCAAGAGACCCAGTACTTC
TRBV29-1,NA,NA,TRBJ2-3,CSVRAQDGTDTQYF,TGCAGCGTTAGGGCCCAAGACGGCACAGATACGCAGTATTTT
TRBV6-6,few,NA,TRBJ2-1,CASTKDRYNEQFF,TGTGCCAGCACCAAGGACAGATACAATGAGCAGTTCTTC
TRBV12-3/TRBV12-4,few,NA,TRBJ1-3,CASSFSPGGAGNTIYF,TGTGCCAGCAGTTTCTCCCCGGGGGGGGCTGGAAACACCATATATTTT
TRBV20-1,few,NA,TRBJ2-7,CSAHSGDSYEQYF,TGCAGTGCCCATAGCGGTGACTCCTACGAGCAGTACTTC
TRBV10-3,few,NA,TRBJ2-1,CAISEVDEQFF,TGTGCCATCAGTGAAGTAGATGAGCAGTTCTTC
TRBV29-1,few,TRBD2,TRBJ2-3,CSAEEGSGIDTQYF,TGCAGCGCCGAAGAGGGCAGCGGGATAGATACGCAGTATTTT
TRBV5-8,NA,NA,TRBJ1-2,CASSPRPVSNYGYTF,TGTGCCAGCAGCCCGCGGCCGGTATCTAACTATGGCTACACCTTC